Below, 22 T cell receptor beta chains from the same sample are listed, as sequenced in a study of blood T cell repertoires in COVID-19. Repertoires were generated with immunoSEQ multiplex PCR, while TCRdb's copy carries only in-frame clones and drops some. Of roughly 140,000 clones in the sample, approximately 80% were seen once. The material sequenced was peripheral blood. All receptors come from a man between 60 and 75 years old with active or convalescent COVID-19.

The genes are TRBV11-2 and TRBJ2-1, with 12 nucleotides matching TRBD2. Germline V gene lookup returns CDR1 SGHAT and CDR2 FQNNGV. V shed 1 base and J 15 bases; nucleotides not matched to a gene: 10. The CDR3 spans 15 residues. DNA for the CDR3: TGTGCCAGCAGCTTAGGTCCTACGACTAGCGGGAGAAGGTTCTTC. Its translation is CASSLGPTTSGRRFF.

A few counts support this clone. The chain combines TRBV5-1 with TRBJ1-6; tentatively, D is TRBD1 (5 bases). CDR1 and CDR2 from the germline V gene are SGHRS and YFSETQ. The CDR3 totals 14 residues. V was clipped by 2 bases and J by 6 bases, with 9 bases between them. This CDR3 reads CASSFGGGNSPLHF. CDR3 nucleotide sequence: TGCGCCAGCAGCTTCGGGGGAGGTAATTCACCCCTCCACTTT.

V is TRBV5-4 and J is TRBJ2-5; 9 bases line up with TRBD1. The V and J ends lost 4 bases and 1 base, in that order; junction bases with no gene match: 8. Germline V gene sequence: CDR1 SGHNT, CDR2 YYREEE (reference sequence). The CDR3 contains 16 residues. The chain's CDR3 is CASSRRNRGPQETQYF. The CDR3 DNA reads TGTGCCAGCAGCCGCCGAAACAGGGGGCCCCAAGAGACCCAGTACTTC. The full variable domain, completed using reference TRBV5-4 and TRBJ2-5, is ETGVTQSPTHLIKTRGQQVTLRCSSQSGHNTVSWYQQALGQGPQFIFQYYREEENGRGNFPPRFSGLQFPNYSSELNVNALELDDSALYLCASSRRNRGPQETQYFGPGTRLLVL.

In this sample, this clone turned up a few times. This chain uses TRBV27 with TRBJ1-3; 7 bases agree with TRBD1. J lost 8 bases, V lost 3 bases, and 4 bases had no gene match. The germline gives CDR1 MNHEY, CDR2 SMNVEV (reference sequence). This CDR3 is built from 13 residues. CDR3 sequence: CASSFRQGDTIYF. Written as DNA, the CDR3 is TGTGCCAGCAGTTTTCGTCAGGGGGACACCATATATTTT.

CDR3 sequence (DNA): TGTGCCAGCAGCCCCTCTAGGACCTACAATGAGCAGTTCTTC. This gives the protein CASSPSRTYNEQFF. The J gene is TRBJ2-1, the V gene TRBV3-1 (or the pseudogene TRBV3-2); D unresolved. There are 14 residues in the CDR3. CDR1 LGHDT and CDR2 YNNKEL come from the germline V gene (reference sequence). Deletions cut 4 bases from V and 2 bases from J, with 9 bases between.

This sequence joins TRBV6-5 and TRBJ1-2; 11 positions match TRBD1. The germline V gene has CDR1 MNHEY and CDR2 SVGAGI. This CDR3 contains 13 residues. V shed 8 bases, J shed 7 bases, and the junction held 6 bases outside the gene matches. CDR3 residues: CASGGQGDSGYTF. In DNA, the CDR3 is TGTGCCAGCGGGGGACAGGGGGATTCTGGCTACACCTTC.

The chain recombines TRBV27 with TRBJ2-7; 9 nucleotides line up with TRBD1. This CDR3 has 15 amino acids. V trimming: 3 bases; J trimming: 4 bases; junction bases outside the gene matches: 7. Germline lookup yields CDR1 MNHEY and CDR2 SMNVEV (reference sequence). The DNA for the CDR3 is TGTGCCAGCAGTTTCACGGGACAGGGTCGTTACGAGCAGTACTTC. This sequence encodes CASSFTGQGRYEQYF.

This clone has a single count. The J gene is TRBJ1-1, the V gene TRBV12-3 or TRBV12-4, with D perhaps TRBD1 (5 bases). The V gene lost 3 bases and the J gene lost 10 bases, with 12 bases spanning the gap. The CDR3 has 12 residues. The CDR3 here is CASSFGRGVAFF. The DNA of the CDR3 is TGTGCCAGCAGTTTTGGAAGGGGTGTAGCTTTCTTT.

This chain uses TRBV6-5 with TRBJ2-7; D is unclear. The V and J ends lost 2 bases and 2 bases respectively, with 10 bases between them. Germline CDR1 and CDR2: MNHEY and SVGAGI. This CDR3 is 14 amino acids long. The CDR3 DNA reads as TGTGCCAGCAGTTACCCTAACCCTCCCTACGAGCAGTACTTC. Translated, it gives CASSYPNPPYEQYF.

The V gene is TRBV28, the J gene TRBJ1-6, with D tentatively TRBD1 (6 bases). This CDR3 spans 15 amino acids. The germline gives CDR1 MDHEN, CDR2 SYDVKM. Trimming left V 3 bases short and J 4 bases short, with 10 bases between. This CDR3 is CASSFRRGYNSPLHF. Here the CDR3 DNA reads TGTGCCAGCAGTTTCCGAAGGGGGTATAATTCACCCCTCCACTTT.

The chain links TRBV5-4 to TRBJ2-3, with 10 bases matching TRBD2. Germline CDR1 SGHNT, CDR2 YYREEE (reference sequence). V shed 4 bases and J 0 bases; nucleotides not matched to a gene: 5. The CDR3 is 16 residues long. The CDR3: CASSAPSGRSTDTQYF. CDR3 DNA sequence: TGTGCCAGCAGCGCCCCTAGCGGGAGAAGCACAGATACGCAGTATTTT.

This clone was detected a few times. The gene calls are TRBV4-3 and TRBJ1-5; 10 bases are shared with TRBD1. Unmatched junction bases numbered 7, after V lost 0 bases and J lost 2 bases. Looked up from germline, CDR1 is LGHNA and CDR2 is YSLEER. The CDR3 has 18 amino acids. CDR3 nucleotides: TGCGCCAGCAGCCAAGAGCCGGGACAGGGGTTGGGCAATCAGCCCCAGCATTTT. Translation gives CASSQEPGQGLGNQPQHF.

The rearrangement links TRBV11-3 to TRBJ2-3; 7 nucleotides line up with TRBD2. In germline, CDR1 is SGHNT, CDR2 YENEEA. V lost 5 bases and J lost 4; bases outside the gene matches: 6. The CDR3 sequence is 14 residues long. CDR3 loop: CASSPGRGSDTQYF. The CDR3 coding sequence is TGTGCCAGCAGCCCTGGGCGGGGGTCAGATACGCAGTATTTT.

The chain has TRBV6-4 and TRBJ1-5; 8 bases fit TRBD1. V lost 0 bases and J lost 2; bases outside the gene matches: 24. The CDR3 has 23 residues. The germline CDR1 and CDR2 sequences are MRHNA and SNTAGT. The CDR3 sequence is CASSDSGKEEGQGRTVGNQPQHF. The DNA of the CDR3 is TGTGCCAGCAGTGACTCGGGTAAAGAGGAAGGACAGGGAAGGACAGTGGGCAATCAGCCCCAGCATTTT.

The J gene is TRBJ2-3, the V gene TRBV7-2; D is unresolved. Trimming pared 0 bases from V and 6 bases from J, leaving 7 bases between. Germline CDR1 is SGHTA and CDR2 is FQGNSA. The CDR3 has 13 amino acids. Here the CDR3 reads CASSLASQDTQYF. The DNA of the CDR3 is TGTGCCAGCAGCTTAGCTAGCCAGGATACGCAGTATTTT. Based on the CDR3 plus reference TRBV7-2 and TRBJ2-3, the full variable domain is GAGVSQSPSNKVTEKGKDVELRCDPISGHTALYWYRQSLGQGLEFLIYFQGNSAPDKSGLPSDRFSAERTGGSVSTLTIQRTQQEDSAVYLCASSLASQDTQYFGPGTRLTVL.

The genes are TRBV24-1 and TRBJ1-5; TRBD1 matches 11 bases. Germline CDR1 is KGHDR and CDR2 is SFDVKD. Trimming took 5 bases from V and 5 from J; bases not matched to a gene: 4. This CDR3 is built from 15 residues. The CDR3 DNA sequence: TGTGCCACCAGTGGGGGGACAGGGGGGGATCAGCCCCAGCATTTT. Protein: CATSGGTGGDQPQHF.

V is TRBV2 and J is TRBJ1-2, with a tentative D call TRBD1 (5 bases). Germline-derived CDR1 and CDR2 are SNHLY and FYNNEI. This CDR3 region has 13 residues. V lost 7 bases and J 8 bases, leaving 17 bases between the germline ends. CDR3 sequence (DNA): TGTGCCAGCAAACCGGGCAGGGCTCTCGGCTACACCTTC. Encoded protein: CASKPGRALGYTF.

This clone was detected only a few times. The chain couples TRBV2 to TRBJ2-3; TRBD2 might be the D (5 bases). V lost 6 bases, J lost 0 bases, and 10 bases lay in between. The CDR3 spans 14 residues. Germline CDR1 SNHLY, CDR2 FYNNEI. CDR3 sequence reads: CASSRTGSTDTQYF. CDR3 DNA sequence: TGTGCCAGCAGCCGGACTGGGAGCACAGATACGCAGTATTTT. The full variable domain, its missing parts supplied by reference TRBV2 and TRBJ2-3, is EPEVTQTPSHQVTQMGQEVILRCVPISNHLYFYWYRQILGQKVEFLVSFYNNEISEKSEIFDDQFSVERPDGSNFTLKIRSTKLEDSAMYFCASSRTGSTDTQYFGPGTRLTVL.

The chain is built from TRBV25-1 and TRBJ2-2, with 8 bases aligning to TRBD1. Germline assignment: CDR1 MGHDK and CDR2 SYGVNS. Trimming removed 3 bases from V and 3 bases from J; junction bases left unmatched: 6. This CDR3 has 16 amino acids. The CDR3: CASSDYDRGDTGELFF. The CDR3, as DNA: TGTGCCAGCAGTGATTATGACAGGGGAGACACCGGGGAGCTGTTTTTT.

The genes are TRBV7-2 and TRBJ1-1, with D perhaps matching TRBD1 (5 bases). Germline V gives CDR1 SGHTA, CDR2 FQGNSA. This CDR3 is built from 13 residues. V shed 5 bases and J shed 0 bases, with 7 bases lying between them. Here the CDR3 DNA reads TGTGCCAGCAGCGCGACAGTGAACACTGAAGCTTTCTTT. Residues: CASSATVNTEAFF.

This chain joins TRBV19 and TRBJ1-5; D gene ambiguous. Germline-derived CDR1 and CDR2 are LNHDA and SQIVND (reference sequence). Trimming cost V 5 bases and J 2 bases, with 7 bases left between them. The CDR3 is made up of 13 amino acids. In DNA, the CDR3 is TGTGCCAGTAGTGTCTACGGCAATCAGCCCCAGCATTTT. It yields the protein CASSVYGNQPQHF.

The chain couples TRBV6-2 or TRBV6-3 to TRBJ2-3; 8 bases agree with TRBD1. Germline CDR1 reads MNHEY; CDR2 reads SVGEGT. The CDR3 is made up of 17 amino acids. J lost 4 bases, V lost 6 bases, and 15 bases had no gene match. This CDR3 is CASSHEPGRGRADTQYF. DNA for the CDR3: TGTGCCAGCAGCCACGAACCGGGCAGGGGGCGCGCAGATACGCAGTATTTT.